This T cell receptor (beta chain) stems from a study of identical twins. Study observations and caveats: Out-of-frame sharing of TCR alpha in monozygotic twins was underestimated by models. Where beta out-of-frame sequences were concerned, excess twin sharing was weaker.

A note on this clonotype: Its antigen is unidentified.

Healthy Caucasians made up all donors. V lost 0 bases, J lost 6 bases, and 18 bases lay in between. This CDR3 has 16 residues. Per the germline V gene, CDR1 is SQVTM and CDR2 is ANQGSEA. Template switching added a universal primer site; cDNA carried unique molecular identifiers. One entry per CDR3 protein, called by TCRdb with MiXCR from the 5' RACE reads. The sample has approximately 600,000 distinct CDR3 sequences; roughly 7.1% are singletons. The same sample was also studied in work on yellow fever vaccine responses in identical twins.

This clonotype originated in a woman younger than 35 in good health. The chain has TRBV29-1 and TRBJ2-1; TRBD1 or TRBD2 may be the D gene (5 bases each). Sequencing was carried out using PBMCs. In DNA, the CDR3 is TGCAGCGTTGAAGACCTGGACCTAAATGGGGGCAATGAGCAGTTCTTC. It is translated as CSVEDLDLNGGNEQFF.